This TCR beta chain was found in a study of T cell repertoires in cytomegalovirus infection. Notes on the study in general: The study found HLA-C-restricted CMV-specific TCR beta clonotypes dominating the ex vivo response.

This CDR3 region has 16 residues. From germline, CDR1 is SGHTA and CDR2 FQGNSA. This clonotype was seen once. The antigen is unknown. Compared with germline, one end of the junction differs, possibly owing to a read error. TCRdb re-called the reads with MiXCR, one entry per CDR3 protein. The sample holds roughly 51,000 distinct CDR3 sequences, roughly 20% seen once. The sequence came from a human donor in good health (CMV status not recorded). Some clones in this sample may be carry-over from other donors' samples. This chain uses TRBV7-2 with TRBJ2-7, with D tentatively TRBD2 (5 bases). This sample comprised CD8+ T cells from cultured PBMCs, obtained from culture after CMV antigen stimulation. For the CDR3, the DNA is TGTGCCATCAGCTTCTTCGGGGAAGGCCCAAAATACGAGCAGTACTTC. This sequence encodes CAISFFGEGPKYEQYF.